The clone carrying this TCR beta chain was seen many times. The antigen is not known. For TCR beta, libraries came from quantitative 5'-RACE with molecular barcodes. TCRdb called the 5' RACE reads again in MiXCR, with one record for every CDR3 protein. The table records about 240,000 distinct CDR3 sequences, approximately 9% of them present only once. The data were taken from a study of CD8 T cells in ankylosing spondylitis. Overall study results and limits: In ankylosing spondylitis patients, matched synovial fluid reportedly showed significant enrichment of disease-linked clones. A TCR beta motif of under ten highly homologous variants seemed to mark ankylosing spondylitis blood.

Sequenced sample: blood, either unsorted or a sorted T cell fraction (not recorded which). This clonotype was sampled from a male donor with ankylosing spondylitis or in good health (not recorded which).

Here the CDR3 reads CASSPGRGLQPQHF. For the CDR3, the DNA is TGTGCCAGCAGCCCAGGTCGGGGGCTTCAGCCCCAGCATTTT. This chain connects TRBV7-2 to TRBJ1-5, with D tentatively TRBD1 (6 bases). V was pared by 5 bases and J by 6 bases, with 14 bases between. Germline V gene sequence: CDR1 SGHTA, CDR2 FQGNSA. The CDR3 consists of 14 residues.